Each of the 31 T cell receptor beta chains below was sequenced from the same sample in a study of PD-1 blockade in classical Hodgkin lymphoma. The method was immunoSEQ multiplex PCR; TCRdb's version includes in-frame clones alone and lacks a portion of them. The sample has some 58,000 clones; roughly 91% are singletons. All the patients suffered relapse after autologous stem cell transplantation, and brentuximab vedotin exposure differed. The starting material was peripheral blood mononuclear cells (PBMCs), obtained before the second cycle of nivolumab. Receptors originate from a human donor with classical Hodgkin lymphoma.

The CDR3 sequence is CASSGRTGEFEKLFF. Written as DNA, the CDR3 is TGCGCCAGCAGCGGCCGGACAGGGGAGTTTGAAAAACTGTTTTTT. The chain is built from TRBV5-1 and TRBJ1-4, with 9 positions matching TRBD1. Germline V gene data show CDR1 as SGHRS and CDR2 as YFSETQ. The V gene end was trimmed by 4 bases and the J gene end by 7 bases; junction bases not matched to a gene: 8. The CDR3 spans 15 residues.

This clone was recorded once. V and J are TRBV7-2 and TRBJ1-1; 7 bases line up with TRBD1. The CDR3 is 15 amino acids. Germline V gives CDR1 SGHTA, CDR2 FQGNSA. The V segment lost 2 bases and the J segment 6 bases; nucleotides outside the gene matches: 9. For the CDR3, the DNA is TGTGCCAGCAGCTTAAATGACAGGGTCATTTCTGAAGCTTTCTTT. It translates to CASSLNDRVISEAFF.

There are a few counts of this clone. This chain joins TRBV6-6 and TRBJ2-1; perhaps TRBD2 as D (6 bases). In germline, CDR1 is MNHNY, CDR2 SVGAGI (reference sequence). Trimming left V 8 bases short and J 7 bases short, with 15 bases between. This CDR3 contains 13 residues. The CDR3 is CASLVEGRNEQFF. The CDR3 region has the DNA TGTGCCAGCTTAGTGGAGGGAAGGAATGAGCAGTTCTTC.

The J gene is TRBJ1-2, the V gene TRBV6-1; D is uncertain. The CDR3 consists of 13 residues. Trimming took 6 bases from V and 6 from J, leaving 14 bases between them. Germline CDR1 MNHNS, CDR2 SASEGT. CDR3 DNA: TGTGCCAGCAGCCGTCTTCCCTGGGATGGCTACACCTTC. Its translation is CASSRLPWDGYTF.

The chain combines TRBV28 with TRBJ1-1, with 7 bases that match TRBD1. Germline lookup yields CDR1 MDHEN and CDR2 SYDVKM. This CDR3 spans 15 amino acids. Trimming cost V 2 bases and J 1 base; bases outside gene matches: 4. CDR3 DNA sequence: TGTGCCAGCAGTTTACCGGGACAGAGGAACACTGAAGCTTTCTTT. The encoded protein is CASSLPGQRNTEAFF. Based on the CDR3 plus reference TRBV28 and TRBJ1-1, the full variable domain is DVKVTQSSRYLVKRTGEKVFLECVQDMDHENMFWYRQDPGLGLRLIYFSYDVKMKEKGDIPEGYSVSREKKERFSLILESASTNQTSMYLCASSLPGQRNTEAFFGQGTRLTVV.

V is TRBV5-1 and J is TRBJ2-1, with 10 bases that match TRBD2. The germline V gene has CDR1 SGHRS and CDR2 YFSETQ. The J segment lost 4 bases and the V segment lost 0 bases, leaving 4 bases of the junction unmatched. The CDR3 is 16 residues long. The CDR3 here is CASSLVSSGGYNEQFF. CDR3 coding DNA: TGCGCCAGCAGCTTGGTGTCTAGCGGGGGTTACAATGAGCAGTTCTTC.

The chain employs TRBV9 and TRBJ2-7; D is undetermined. Trimming shortened V by 4 bases and J by 1 base, and 9 bases separated the two germline ends. Germline loops: CDR1 SGDLS, CDR2 YYNGEE. The CDR3 contains 13 residues. CDR3 residues: CASSSPRSYEQYF. Written as DNA, the CDR3 is TGTGCCAGCAGCTCCCCAAGGTCCTACGAGCAGTACTTC.

J is TRBJ2-2 and V is TRBV9; 10 bases line up with TRBD1. With 1 base clipped from V and 5 bases from J, the junction kept 5 bases outside the gene matches. CDR1 and CDR2 (germline): SGDLS, YYNGEE. This CDR3 region has 16 residues. CDR3 in DNA: TGTGCCAGCAGCGTATACTGGACAGGGGGTACCGGGGAGCTGTTTTTT. Residues: CASSVYWTGGTGELFF.

The rearrangement joins TRBV5-1 to TRBJ1-1; possibly TRBD1 for D (5 bases). Germline assignment: CDR1 SGHRS and CDR2 YFSETQ. Trimming cost V 1 base and J 8 bases, with 18 bases left between them. The CDR3 is 15 amino acids. DNA for the CDR3: TGCGCCAGCAGCTTGAGGGGCTCGGGGGTACTGGAAGCTTTCTTT. It yields the protein CASSLRGSGVLEAFF.

V and J are TRBV30 and TRBJ2-7; 12 bases align to TRBD1. Germline values: CDR1 GTSNPN, CDR2 SVGIG (reference sequence). This CDR3 is 13 amino acids long. V was clipped by 5 bases and J by 5 bases; unmatched bases: 4. CDR3 nucleotides: TGTGCCTGGTCGGGACAGGGGGCGAACGAGCAGTACTTC. Amino acids: CAWSGQGANEQYF.

CDR3 protein: CASSLETRTVSYEQYF. In DNA form, the CDR3 reads TGTGCCAGCAGCTTAGAGACTAGGACAGTCTCCTACGAGCAGTACTTC. This rearrangement joins TRBV7-8 to TRBJ2-7, with D perhaps assigned TRBD1 or TRBD2 (6 bases each). The V gene's germline CDR1 is SGHVS and CDR2 FQNEAQ. This CDR3 contains 16 residues. Trimming took off 1 base at V and 0 bases at J, with 13 bases between the two ends.

For the CDR3, the DNA is TGTGCCAGCAGCTTAGGAGGGCAGTACACTGAAGCTTTCTTT. Translating it yields CASSLGGQYTEAFF. The chain recombines TRBV7-3 with TRBJ1-1; D not resolved. There are 14 residues in the CDR3. The ends were cut back, 2 bases at V and 3 bases at J, with 10 bases in the middle. In germline, CDR1 is SGHTA, CDR2 FQGTGA.

The V call is TRBV6-5, the J call TRBJ1-1, with 7 bases that match TRBD1. Germline V lookup: CDR1 MNHEY, CDR2 SVGAGI. The CDR3 has 16 residues. The V gene end was trimmed by 0 bases and the J gene end by 7 bases; junction bases not matched to a gene: 11. CDR3 DNA sequence: TGTGCCAGCAGTTACTCAGCCTCGGGACAGAGCGGTGAAGCTTTCTTT. This translates into CASSYSASGQSGEAFF.

The V and J genes are TRBV28 and TRBJ1-5; no firm D call. The CDR3 is made up of 14 amino acids. Trimming cost V 7 bases and J 1 base, with 11 bases left between them. Germline values: CDR1 MDHEN, CDR2 SYDVKM. The CDR3 region is CASIRLGSNQPQHF. The CDR3 DNA is TGTGCCAGCATCCGCCTAGGCAGCAATCAGCCCCAGCATTTT.

The rearrangement joins TRBV11-2 to TRBJ2-1; 13 positions match TRBD2. Germline values: CDR1 SGHAT, CDR2 FQNNGV. V gave up 6 bases and J gave up 7 bases; unmatched junction bases: 3. The CDR3 covers 14 residues. In DNA form, the CDR3 reads TGTGCCAGCAGACTAGCGGGGGGGCAGAATGAGCAGTTCTTC. Amino acid sequence: CASRLAGGQNEQFF.

The chain employs TRBV6-5 and TRBJ2-3, with a tentative D call TRBD2 (6 bases). Germline lookup yields CDR1 MNHEY and CDR2 SVGAGI. Trimming shortened V by 5 bases and J by 6 bases, and 15 bases separated the two germline ends. CDR3 length: 14 residues. The CDR3 protein is CASSTARLGDTQYF. In DNA, the CDR3 is TGTGCCAGCAGTACAGCCAGACTAGGGGATACGCAGTATTTT.

The chain has TRBV10-1 and TRBJ2-3; 7 bases are a match to TRBD1. V lost 0 bases and J lost 6; bases outside the gene matches: 9. Germline V lookup: CDR1 WNHNN, CDR2 SYGVQD (reference sequence). The CDR3 covers 16 residues. The CDR3: CASSESGTGAGDTQYF. DNA for the CDR3: TGCGCCAGCAGTGAGTCGGGAACAGGGGCGGGCGATACGCAGTATTTT.

The chain joins TRBV6-4 to TRBJ1-6; the D is unclear. This CDR3 region has 15 residues. Germline V gene sequence: CDR1 MRHNA, CDR2 SNTAGT. The ends were cut back, 0 bases at V and 5 bases at J, with 8 bases in the middle. This CDR3 is CASSDSRRNNSPLHF. The CDR3 DNA follows: TGTGCCAGCAGTGACTCTAGACGGAATAATTCACCCCTCCACTTT.

The gene calls are TRBV10-3 and TRBJ1-5; TRBD1 might be the D (6 bases). CDR1 and CDR2 from the germline V gene are ENHRY and SYGVKD. The V end lost 11 bases, the J end lost 2 bases, and 22 bases lay between the germline ends. The CDR3 extends over 16 amino acids. CDR3 in amino acids: CAPPEGDYGGNQPQHF. The CDR3 region has the DNA TGTGCCCCCCCGGAGGGGGATTATGGAGGCAATCAGCCCCAGCATTTT.

The J gene is TRBJ2-2, the V gene TRBV5-1; 13 bases align to TRBD2. Germline assignment: CDR1 SGHRS and CDR2 YFSETQ. The CDR3 covers 16 residues. The ends lost 4 bases at V and 6 bases at J; junction bases unmatched: 6. DNA of the CDR3: TGCGCCAGCAGCCTTACTAGCGGGGGGGCAGCCGGGGAGCTGTTTTTT. Its protein is CASSLTSGGAAGELFF.

The chain uses TRBV19 and TRBJ1-5; 9 bases line up with TRBD1. This CDR3 has 14 residues. CDR1 and CDR2 from the germline V gene are LNHDA and SQIVND (reference sequence). V lost 7 bases and J lost 8; bases outside the gene matches: 9. The CDR3 sequence: CASTGTGSVEPQHF. CDR3 DNA: TGTGCCAGTACAGGGACAGGGTCCGTAGAGCCCCAGCATTTT.

The genes are TRBV5-1 and TRBJ2-7, with 10 positions matching TRBD2. This CDR3 spans 14 amino acids. CDR1 SGHRS and CDR2 YFSETQ come from the germline V gene. Losses at the gene ends were 1 base for V and 6 bases for J; bases not matched to a gene: 4. The CDR3 loop is CASSLLLAGSEQYF. In nucleotides, the CDR3 is TGCGCCAGCAGCTTGTTACTAGCGGGGTCCGAGCAGTACTTC.

CDR3: CAISEWPTSNEKLFF. CDR3 nucleotides: TGTGCCATCAGTGAATGGCCGACTTCTAATGAAAAACTGTTTTTT. The rearrangement uses TRBV10-3 and TRBJ1-4; D is uncertain. The V end was cut by 3 bases, the J end by 3 bases, with 11 bases between. The CDR3 sequence is 15 residues long. Looked up from germline, CDR1 is ENHRY and CDR2 is SYGVKD.

This clone was observed a single time. V usage is TRBV10-3 and J usage is TRBJ2-1; weak D call: TRBD1 (6 bases). This CDR3 region has 14 residues. From germline, CDR1 is ENHRY and CDR2 SYGVKD. V lost 10 bases and J lost 8, with 21 bases in between. The DNA for the CDR3 is TGTGCCACCCTACCTTTTGGGGGCTTGGATGAGCAGTTCTTC. Protein sequence: CATLPFGGLDEQFF.

The rearrangement joins TRBV5-3 to TRBJ1-2, with unresolved D. TRBV5-3 is noted as an ORF with a role that remains uncertain. V lost 4 bases and J lost 0, with 10 bases in between. The CDR3 spans 14 residues. CDR3 nucleotides: TGTGCCAGAAGCCATGACACGTCTAACTATGGCTACACCTTC. This sequence encodes CARSHDTSNYGYTF.

In this sample, this clone turned up a few times. This rearrangement joins TRBV28 to TRBJ2-7; TRBD1 agrees at 8 bases. The CDR3 consists of 15 residues. The trim removed 3 bases at V and 1 base at J, leaving 5 bases unmatched. Germline loops: CDR1 MDHEN, CDR2 SYDVKM. CDR3 region: CASSLTGALSYEQYF. CDR3 in DNA: TGTGCCAGCAGTTTGACAGGGGCCCTTTCCTACGAGCAGTACTTC. Drawing the rest from reference TRBV28 and TRBJ2-7, the complete variable domain is DVKVTQSSRYLVKRTGEKVFLECVQDMDHENMFWYRQDPGLGLRLIYFSYDVKMKEKGDIPEGYSVSREKKERFSLILESASTNQTSMYLCASSLTGALSYEQYFGPGTRLTVT.

This clone was found a few times. The rearrangement links TRBV4-1 to TRBJ1-6, with D perhaps matching TRBD1 (5 bases). The V and J ends lost 1 base and 0 bases respectively, with 13 bases between them. Germline V gene sequence: CDR1 MGHRA, CDR2 YSYEKL. The CDR3 length is 18 residues. CDR3 coding DNA: TGCGCCAGCAGCCAAGTGGGGGGTTCGGGCTCCTATAATTCACCCCTCCACTTT. Encoded protein: CASSQVGGSGSYNSPLHF.

The gene calls are TRBV5-1 and TRBJ2-3; 7 bases agree with TRBD2. CDR3 length equals 16 residues. The trim removed 0 bases at V and 0 bases at J, leaving 4 bases unmatched. Germline CDR1 reads SGHRS; CDR2 reads YFSETQ. This CDR3 is CASSLEAGTSTDTQYF. Written as DNA, the CDR3 is TGCGCCAGCAGCTTGGAAGCGGGGACGAGCACAGATACGCAGTATTTT.

This sequence joins TRBV5-1 and TRBJ1-5; D is unresolved. The CDR3 spans 14 residues. The V gene's germline CDR1 is SGHRS and CDR2 YFSETQ. Trimming took off 0 bases at V and 7 bases at J, with 11 bases between the two ends. The CDR3 is CASSLVGGIQPQHF. The CDR3 DNA reads as TGCGCCAGCAGCTTGGTGGGAGGGATACAGCCCCAGCATTTT.

This clone was seen just once. V and J are TRBV6-5 and TRBJ1-1, with a tentative D call TRBD1 (5 bases). The V gene lost 10 bases and the J gene lost 5 bases, with 20 bases spanning the gap. Germline CDR1 reads MNHEY; CDR2 reads SVGAGI. The CDR3 covers 14 residues. Here the CDR3 reads CATCQRGGGTEAFF. CDR3 nucleotides: TGTGCCACCTGCCAGCGGGGGGGAGGGACTGAAGCTTTCTTT.

This clone occurred a few times. The chain employs TRBV10-3 and TRBJ2-7; D might be TRBD2 (7 bases). CDR1 is ENHRY, CDR2 SYGVKD, per germline. The ends were cut back, 4 bases at V and 3 bases at J, with 13 bases in the middle. The CDR3 consists of 14 residues. The CDR3 nucleotides read TGTGCCATCAGTGCGGCGGGGGCTTACTACGAGCAGTACTTC. As protein: CAISAAGAYYEQYF.